This TCR beta chain was profiled in a study of OX40 agonist ivuxolimab in advanced cancers. V dropped 4 bases and J dropped 5; count of bases not matched to a gene: 4. The CDR3 spans 14 residues. Germline CDR1 reads LNHNV; CDR2 reads YYDKDF (reference sequence). Produced via immunoSEQ multiplex PCR; TCRdb's table is partial and in-frame only. The sample holds 98,000 or so clones, roughly nine tenths seen once. The clonotype was recovered from an adult with an advanced solid tumor such as melanoma, head and neck, liver or kidney cancer. The sequencing here drew on CD4+ or CD8+ T cells sorted from blood, taken in a trial of the OX40 agonist ivuxolimab. The rearrangement joins TRBV15 to TRBJ1-3; 8 positions match TRBD1. CDR3 protein: CATSIDRGRNTIYF. Written as DNA, the CDR3 is TGTGCCACCAGCATTGACAGGGGCAGAAACACCATATATTTT. Using reference TRBV15 and TRBJ1-3 for the parts outside the CDR3, the full variable domain is DAMVIQNPRYQVTQFGKPVTLSCSQTLNHNVMYWYQQKSSQAPKLLFHYYDKDFNNEADTPDNFQSRRPNTSFCFLDIRSPGLGDTAMYLCATSIDRGRNTIYFGEGSWLTVV.